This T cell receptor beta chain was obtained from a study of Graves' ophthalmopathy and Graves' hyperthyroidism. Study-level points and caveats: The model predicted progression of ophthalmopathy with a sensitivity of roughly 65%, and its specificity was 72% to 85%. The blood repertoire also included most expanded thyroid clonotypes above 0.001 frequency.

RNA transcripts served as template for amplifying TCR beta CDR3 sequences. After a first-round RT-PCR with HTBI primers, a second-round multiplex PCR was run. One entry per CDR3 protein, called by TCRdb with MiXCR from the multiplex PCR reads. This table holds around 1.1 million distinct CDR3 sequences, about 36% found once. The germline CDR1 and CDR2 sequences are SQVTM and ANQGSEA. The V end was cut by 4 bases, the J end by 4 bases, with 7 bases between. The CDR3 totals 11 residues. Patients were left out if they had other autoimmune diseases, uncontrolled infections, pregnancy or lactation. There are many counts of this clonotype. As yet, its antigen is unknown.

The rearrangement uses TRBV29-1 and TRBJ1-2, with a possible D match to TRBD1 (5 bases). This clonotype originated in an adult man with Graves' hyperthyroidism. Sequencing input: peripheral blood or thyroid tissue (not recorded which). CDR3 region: CSVGGTYGYTF. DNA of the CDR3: TGCAGCGTTGGGGGGACCTATGGCTACACCTTC. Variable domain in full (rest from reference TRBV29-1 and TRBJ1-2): SAVISQKPSRDICQRGTSLTIQCQVDSQVTMMFWYRQQPGQSLTLIATANQGSEATYESGFVIDKFPISRPNLTFSTLTVSNMSPEDSSIYLCSVGGTYGYTFGSGTRLTVV.